This T cell receptor (beta chain) comes out of a study of blood T cell repertoires in COVID-19. As for the study in general: Samples representing acute and convalescent COVID-19 were sourced from the United States, Italy and Spain. Sample material is recorded as cDNA or gDNA derived from T cells, B-cell-depleted T cells, or PBMCs.

V was clipped by 4 bases and J by 7 bases, with 13 bases between them. The germline V gene has CDR1 GTSNPN and CDR2 SVGIG (reference sequence). The CDR3 is 12 amino acids. The table came from immunoSEQ multiplex PCR; TCRdb's copy has only in-frame clones and leaves some out. The sample lists 60,000 to 70,000 clones, roughly 84% occurring once. This chain uses TRBV30 with TRBJ1-2; unclear D gene. This sequence originates from a man aged 50 to 60 with active COVID-19. The sequenced sample was peripheral blood. The DNA for the CDR3 is TGTGCCTGGACAAGGCGGGGTCTTGGCTACACCTTC. As protein: CAWTRRGLGYTF.